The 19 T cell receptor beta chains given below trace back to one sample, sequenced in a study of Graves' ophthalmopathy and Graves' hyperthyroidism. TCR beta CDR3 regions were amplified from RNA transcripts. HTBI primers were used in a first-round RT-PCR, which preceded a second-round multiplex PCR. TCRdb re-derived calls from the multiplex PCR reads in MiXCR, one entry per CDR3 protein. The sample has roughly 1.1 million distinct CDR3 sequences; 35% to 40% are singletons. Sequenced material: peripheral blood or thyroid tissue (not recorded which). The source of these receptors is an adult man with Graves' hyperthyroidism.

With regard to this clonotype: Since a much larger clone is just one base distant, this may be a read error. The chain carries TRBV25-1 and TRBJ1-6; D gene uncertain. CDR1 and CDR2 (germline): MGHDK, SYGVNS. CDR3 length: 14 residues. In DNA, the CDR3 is TGTGCCAGCAGGGACTCAGATTATAATCCACCCCTCCACTTT. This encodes CASRDSDYNPPLHF.

The CDR3 DNA is TGCAGTGCTACGGATCCCGGGACTAGCGGGTCAGGTTACGAGCAGTACTTC. As protein: CSATDPGTSGSGYEQYF. The rearrangement links TRBV20-1 to TRBJ2-7; 12 nucleotides match TRBD2. The J segment lost 4 bases and the V segment lost 4 bases, leaving 14 bases of the junction unmatched. The CDR3 length is 17 residues. Per germline, CDR1 DFQATT and CDR2 SNEGSKA (reference sequence).

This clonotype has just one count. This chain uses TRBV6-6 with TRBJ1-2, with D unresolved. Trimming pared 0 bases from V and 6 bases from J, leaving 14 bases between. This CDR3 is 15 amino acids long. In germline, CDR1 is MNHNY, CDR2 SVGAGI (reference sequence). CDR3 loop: CASSYSKQSVNGYTF. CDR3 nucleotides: TGTGCCAGCAGTTACTCGAAACAGTCTGTCAATGGCTACACCTTC.

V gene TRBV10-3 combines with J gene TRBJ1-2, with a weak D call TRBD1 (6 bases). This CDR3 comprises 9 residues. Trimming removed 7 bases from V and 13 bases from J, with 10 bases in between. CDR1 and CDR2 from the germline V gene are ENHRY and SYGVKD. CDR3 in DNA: TGTGCCATCAAGGGGGTCGGCACCTTC. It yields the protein CAIKGVGTF.

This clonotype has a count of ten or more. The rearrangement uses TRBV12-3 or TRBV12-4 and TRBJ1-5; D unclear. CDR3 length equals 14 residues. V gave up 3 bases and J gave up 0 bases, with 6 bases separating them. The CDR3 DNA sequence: TGTGCCAGCAGTTTCGAGTTTAGCAATCAGCCCCAGCATTTT. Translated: CASSFEFSNQPQHF.

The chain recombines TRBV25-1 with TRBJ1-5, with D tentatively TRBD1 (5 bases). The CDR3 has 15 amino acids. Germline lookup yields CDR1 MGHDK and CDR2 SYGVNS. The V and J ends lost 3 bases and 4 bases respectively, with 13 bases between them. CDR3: CASSDSGRQNQPQHF. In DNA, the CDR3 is TGTGCCAGCAGTGACTCGGGACGCCAAAATCAGCCCCAGCATTTT.

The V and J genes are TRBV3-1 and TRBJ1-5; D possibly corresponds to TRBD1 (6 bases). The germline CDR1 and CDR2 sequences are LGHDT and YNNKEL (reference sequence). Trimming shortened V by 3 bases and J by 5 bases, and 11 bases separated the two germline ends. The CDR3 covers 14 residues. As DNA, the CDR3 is TGTGCCAGCAGCCACGGGACATGGGATCAGCCCCAGCATTTT. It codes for CASSHGTWDQPQHF.

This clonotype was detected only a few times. The DNA for the CDR3 is TGTGCCAGCAGGATACAGGAGAACACTGAAGCTTTCTTT. This gives the protein CASRIQENTEAFF. The chain is built from TRBV12-3 or TRBV12-4 and TRBJ1-1, with D perhaps matching TRBD1 (5 bases). V was clipped by 6 bases and J by 1 base, with 9 bases between them. CDR3 length: 13 residues.

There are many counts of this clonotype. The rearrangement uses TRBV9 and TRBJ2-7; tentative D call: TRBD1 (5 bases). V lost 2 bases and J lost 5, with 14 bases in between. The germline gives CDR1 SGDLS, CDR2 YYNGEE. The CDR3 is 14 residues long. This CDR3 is CASSVGRGLDEQYF. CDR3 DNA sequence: TGTGCCAGCAGCGTGGGTAGGGGTCTAGACGAGCAGTACTTC.

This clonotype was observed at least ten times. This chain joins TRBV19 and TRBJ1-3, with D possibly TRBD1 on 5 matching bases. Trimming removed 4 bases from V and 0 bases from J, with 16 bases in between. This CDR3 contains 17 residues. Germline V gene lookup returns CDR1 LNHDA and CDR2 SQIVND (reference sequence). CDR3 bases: TGTGCCAGTAGTACCCGAATTGGGGACGGCTCTGGAAACACCATATATTTT. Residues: CASSTRIGDGSGNTIYF. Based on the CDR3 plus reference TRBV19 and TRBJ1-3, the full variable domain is DGGITQSPKYLFRKEGQNVTLSCEQNLNHDAMYWYRQDPGQGLRLIYYSQIVNDFQKGDIAEGYSVSREKKESFPLTVTSAQKNPTAFYLCASSTRIGDGSGNTIYFGEGSWLTVV.

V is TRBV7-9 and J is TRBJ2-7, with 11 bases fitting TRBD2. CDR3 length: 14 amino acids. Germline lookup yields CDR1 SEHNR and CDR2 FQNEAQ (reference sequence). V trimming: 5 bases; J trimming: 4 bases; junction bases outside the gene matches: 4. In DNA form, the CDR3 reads TGTGCCAGCAGCACTAGCGGGAGTGTATACGAGCAGTACTTC. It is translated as CASSTSGSVYEQYF.

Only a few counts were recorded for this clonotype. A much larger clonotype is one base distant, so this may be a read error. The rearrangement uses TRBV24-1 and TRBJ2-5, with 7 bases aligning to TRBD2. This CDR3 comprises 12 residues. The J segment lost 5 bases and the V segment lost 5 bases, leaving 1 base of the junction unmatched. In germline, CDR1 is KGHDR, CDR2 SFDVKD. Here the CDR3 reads CATSVLAETQYF. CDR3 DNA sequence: TGTGCCACCAGTGTACTAGCGGAGACCCAGTACTTC.

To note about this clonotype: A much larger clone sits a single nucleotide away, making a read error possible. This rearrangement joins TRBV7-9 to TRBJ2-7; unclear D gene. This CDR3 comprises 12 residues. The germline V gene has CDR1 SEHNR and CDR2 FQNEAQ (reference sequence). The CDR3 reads CASSLNLYGQYF. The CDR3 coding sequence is TGTGCCAGCAGCTTAAACCTATACGGGCAGTACTTC.

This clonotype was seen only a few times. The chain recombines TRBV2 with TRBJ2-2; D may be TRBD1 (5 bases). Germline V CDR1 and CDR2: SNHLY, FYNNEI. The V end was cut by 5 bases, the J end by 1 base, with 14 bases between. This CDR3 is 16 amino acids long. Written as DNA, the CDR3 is TGTGCCAGCAGTTACACGGTCAGGGTGAACACCGGGGAGCTGTTTTTT. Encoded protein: CASSYTVRVNTGELFF.

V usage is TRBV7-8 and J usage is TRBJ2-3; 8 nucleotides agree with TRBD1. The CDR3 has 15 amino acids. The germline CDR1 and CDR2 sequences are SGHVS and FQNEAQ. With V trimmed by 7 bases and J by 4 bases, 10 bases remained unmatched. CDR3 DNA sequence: TGTGCCAGCAAGTTGTTGGACAGGGTGTCAGATACGCAGTATTTT. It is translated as CASKLLDRVSDTQYF. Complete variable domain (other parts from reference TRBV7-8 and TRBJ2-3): GAGVSQSPRYKVAKRGQDVALRCDPISGHVSLFWYQQALGQGPEFLTYFQNEAQLDKSGLPSDRFFAERPEGSVSTLKIQRTQQEDSAVYLCASKLLDRVSDTQYFGPGTRLTVL.

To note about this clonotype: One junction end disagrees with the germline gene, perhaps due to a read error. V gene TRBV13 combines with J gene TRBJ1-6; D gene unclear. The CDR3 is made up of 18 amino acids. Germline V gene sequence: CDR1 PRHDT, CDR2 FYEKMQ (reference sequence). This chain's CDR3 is CASSLEPLESSYNSPLHF. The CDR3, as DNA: TGCGCCAGCAGCTTGGAACCTCTTGAGAGCTCCTATAATTCACCCCTCCACTTT.

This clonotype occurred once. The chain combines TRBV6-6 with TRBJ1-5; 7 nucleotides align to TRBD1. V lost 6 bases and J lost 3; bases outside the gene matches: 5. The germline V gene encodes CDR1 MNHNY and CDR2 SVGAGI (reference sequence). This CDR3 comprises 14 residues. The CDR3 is CASSNGQVNQPQHF. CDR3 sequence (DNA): TGTGCCAGCAGCAACGGACAGGTCAATCAGCCCCAGCATTTT.

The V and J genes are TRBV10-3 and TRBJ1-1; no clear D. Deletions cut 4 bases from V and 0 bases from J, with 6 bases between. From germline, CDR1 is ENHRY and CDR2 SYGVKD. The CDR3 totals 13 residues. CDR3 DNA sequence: TGTGCCATCAGTGCGGTTCTGAACACTGAAGCTTTCTTT. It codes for CAISAVLNTEAFF.

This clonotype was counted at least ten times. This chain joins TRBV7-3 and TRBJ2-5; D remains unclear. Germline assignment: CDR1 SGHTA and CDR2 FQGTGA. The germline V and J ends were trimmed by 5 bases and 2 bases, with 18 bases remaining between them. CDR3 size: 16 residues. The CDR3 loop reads CASSAGRGVGQETQYF. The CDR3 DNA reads TGTGCCAGCAGCGCCGGACGAGGAGTGGGGCAAGAGACCCAGTACTTC.